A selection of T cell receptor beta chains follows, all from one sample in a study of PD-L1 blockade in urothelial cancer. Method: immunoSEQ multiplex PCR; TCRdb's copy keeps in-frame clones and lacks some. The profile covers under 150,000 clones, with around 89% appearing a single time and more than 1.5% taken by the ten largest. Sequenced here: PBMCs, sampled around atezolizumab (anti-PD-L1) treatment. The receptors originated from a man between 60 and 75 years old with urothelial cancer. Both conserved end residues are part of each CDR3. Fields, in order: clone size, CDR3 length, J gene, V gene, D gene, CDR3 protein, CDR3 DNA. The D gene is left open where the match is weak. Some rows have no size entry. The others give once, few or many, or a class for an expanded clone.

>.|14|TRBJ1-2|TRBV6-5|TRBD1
CASRVPDRANGYTF
TGTGCCAGCCGGGTCCCGGACAGGGCTAATGGCTACACCTTC
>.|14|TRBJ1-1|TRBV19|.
CASSTTQERTEAFF
TGTGCCAGTAGTACTACCCAAGAGCGCACTGAAGCTTTCTTT
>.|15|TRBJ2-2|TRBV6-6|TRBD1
CASRPTGGNTGELFF
TGTGCCAGCAGGCCAACAGGGGGCAACACCGGGGAGCTGTTTTTT
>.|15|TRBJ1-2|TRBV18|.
CASSPPSLSNYGYTF
TGTGCCAGCTCTCCCCCGAGCCTTTCTAACTATGGCTACACCTTC
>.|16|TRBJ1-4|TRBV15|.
CATSPRPQGNNEKLFF
TGTGCCACCAGCCCCCGCCCCCAGGGGAACAATGAAAAACTGTTTTTT
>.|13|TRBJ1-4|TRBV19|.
CASSSRRGEKLFF
TGTGCCAGTAGTAGCCGGCGGGGTGAAAAACTGTTTTTT
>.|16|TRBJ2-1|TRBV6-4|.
CASSDRPGSTANEQFF
TGTGCCAGCAGTGACCGTCCCGGGAGTACTGCCAATGAGCAGTTCTTC
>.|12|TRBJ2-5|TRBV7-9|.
CASSSRGETQYF
TGTGCCAGCAGCTCTCGGGGGGAGACCCAGTACTTC
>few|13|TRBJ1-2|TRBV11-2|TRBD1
CASATTGDYGYTF
TGTGCCAGCGCTACGACAGGGGACTATGGCTACACCTTC
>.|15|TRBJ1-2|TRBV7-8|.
CASSLEAGVSYGYTF
TGTGCCAGCAGCTTAGAGGCGGGCGTCAGCTATGGCTACACCTTC
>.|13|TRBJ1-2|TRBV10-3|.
CAIRDSLNYGYTF
TGTGCCATCAGAGACTCATTAAACTATGGCTACACCTTC